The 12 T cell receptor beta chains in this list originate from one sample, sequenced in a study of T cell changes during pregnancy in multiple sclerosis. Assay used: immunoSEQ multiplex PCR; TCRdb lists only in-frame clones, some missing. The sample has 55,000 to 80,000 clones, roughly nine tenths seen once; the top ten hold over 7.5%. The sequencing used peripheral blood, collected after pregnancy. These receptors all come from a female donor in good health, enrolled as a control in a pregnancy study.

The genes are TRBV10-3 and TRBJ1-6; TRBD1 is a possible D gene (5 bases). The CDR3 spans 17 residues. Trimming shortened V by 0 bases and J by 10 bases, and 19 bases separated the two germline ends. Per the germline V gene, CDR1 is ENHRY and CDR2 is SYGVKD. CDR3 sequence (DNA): TGTGCCATCAGTGAGTCGAAAGGAGGGGCCTTAAGGTCACCCCTCCACTTT. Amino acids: CAISESKGGALRSPLHF.

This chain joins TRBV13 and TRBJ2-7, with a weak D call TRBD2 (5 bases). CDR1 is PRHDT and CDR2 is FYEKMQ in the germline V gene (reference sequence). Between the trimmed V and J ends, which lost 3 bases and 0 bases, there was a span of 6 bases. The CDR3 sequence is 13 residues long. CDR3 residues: CASSFTSSYEQYF. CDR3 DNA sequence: TGTGCCAGCAGCTTTACTAGCTCCTACGAGCAGTACTTC.

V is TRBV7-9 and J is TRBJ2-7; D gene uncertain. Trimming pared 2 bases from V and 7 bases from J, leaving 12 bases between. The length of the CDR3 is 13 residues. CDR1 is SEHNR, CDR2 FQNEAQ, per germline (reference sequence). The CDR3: CASSLNTEREQYF. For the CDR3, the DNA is TGTGCCAGCAGCTTAAACACCGAGAGGGAGCAGTACTTC.

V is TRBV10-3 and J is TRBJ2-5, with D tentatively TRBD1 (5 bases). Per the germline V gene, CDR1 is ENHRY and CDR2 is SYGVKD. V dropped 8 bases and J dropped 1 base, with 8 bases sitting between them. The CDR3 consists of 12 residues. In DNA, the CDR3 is TGTGCCATCGCGACAGCCCAAGAGACCCAGTACTTC. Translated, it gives CAIATAQETQYF.

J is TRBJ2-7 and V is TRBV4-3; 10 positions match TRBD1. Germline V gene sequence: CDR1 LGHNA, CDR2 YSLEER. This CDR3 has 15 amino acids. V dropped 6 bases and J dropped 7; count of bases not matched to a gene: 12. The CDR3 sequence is CASRRYKGQGKEQYF. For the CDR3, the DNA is TGCGCCAGCAGGCGGTACAAGGGACAGGGGAAAGAGCAGTACTTC.

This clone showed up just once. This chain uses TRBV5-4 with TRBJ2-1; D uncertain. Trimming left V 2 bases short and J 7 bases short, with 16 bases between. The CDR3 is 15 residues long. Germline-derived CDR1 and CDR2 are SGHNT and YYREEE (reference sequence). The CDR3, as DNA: TGTGCCAGCAGCTTTACTGACGGGTTTAGGAATGAGCAGTTCTTC. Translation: CASSFTDGFRNEQFF.

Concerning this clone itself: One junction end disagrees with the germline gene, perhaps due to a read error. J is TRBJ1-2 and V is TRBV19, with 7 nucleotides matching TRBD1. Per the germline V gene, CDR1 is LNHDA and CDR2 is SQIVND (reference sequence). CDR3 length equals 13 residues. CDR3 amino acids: CASSVDRAYGYTF. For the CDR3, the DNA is TGTGCCAGTAGTGTAGACAGGGCCTATGGCTACACCTTC.

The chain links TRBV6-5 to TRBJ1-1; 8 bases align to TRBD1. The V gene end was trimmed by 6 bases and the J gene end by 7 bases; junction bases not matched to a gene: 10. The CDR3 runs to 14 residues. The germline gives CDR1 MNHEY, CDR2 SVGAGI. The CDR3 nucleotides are TGTGCCAGCAGACTGGACAGGGTGAGGATTGAAGCTTTCTTT. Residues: CASRLDRVRIEAFF.

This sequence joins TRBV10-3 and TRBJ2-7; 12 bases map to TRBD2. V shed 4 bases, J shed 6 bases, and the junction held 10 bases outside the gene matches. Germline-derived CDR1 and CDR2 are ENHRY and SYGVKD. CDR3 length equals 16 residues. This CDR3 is CAISVRGTSGSGEQYF. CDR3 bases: TGTGCCATCAGTGTACGTGGGACTAGCGGGTCTGGCGAGCAGTACTTC.

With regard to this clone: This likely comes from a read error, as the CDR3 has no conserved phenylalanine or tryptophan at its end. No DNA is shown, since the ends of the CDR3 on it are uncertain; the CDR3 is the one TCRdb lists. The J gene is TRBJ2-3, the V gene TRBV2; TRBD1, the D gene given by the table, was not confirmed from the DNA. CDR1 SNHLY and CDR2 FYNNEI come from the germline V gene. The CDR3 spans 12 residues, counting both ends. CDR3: CASSERTQIRIP.

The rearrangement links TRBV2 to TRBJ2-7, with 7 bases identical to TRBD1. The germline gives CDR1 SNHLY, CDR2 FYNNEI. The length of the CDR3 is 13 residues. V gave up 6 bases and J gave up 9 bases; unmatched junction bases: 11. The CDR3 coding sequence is TGTGCCAGCAGGAAGGGGCAGGGGGTATGGCAGTACTTC. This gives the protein CASRKGQGVWQYF.

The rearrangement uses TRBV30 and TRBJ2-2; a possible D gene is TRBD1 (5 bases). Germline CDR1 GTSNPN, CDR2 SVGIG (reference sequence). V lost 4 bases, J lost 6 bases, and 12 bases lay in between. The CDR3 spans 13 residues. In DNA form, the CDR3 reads TGTGCCTGGACCAGACAGTCTGCCGGGGAGCTGTTTTTT. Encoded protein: CAWTRQSAGELFF.